This T cell receptor beta chain was sequenced during a study of blood T cell repertoires in COVID-19. The CDR3 extends over 14 amino acids. The germline V gene encodes CDR1 PRHDT and CDR2 FYEKMQ (reference sequence). Trimming removed 5 bases from V and 6 bases from J; junction bases left unmatched: 6. Generated by immunoSEQ multiplex PCR, the TCRdb table keeps only in-frame clones and is missing some. The table shows some 120,000 clones, with 88% occurring only once. The chain couples TRBV13 to TRBJ2-3; 9 nucleotides line up with TRBD1. The TCR comes from a human donor in a cohort sampled during active COVID-19. The sample consisted of peripheral blood. CDR3 in amino acids: CASSPDRGADTQYF. The CDR3 DNA follows: TGTGCCAGCAGCCCGGACAGGGGAGCCGATACGCAGTATTTT.